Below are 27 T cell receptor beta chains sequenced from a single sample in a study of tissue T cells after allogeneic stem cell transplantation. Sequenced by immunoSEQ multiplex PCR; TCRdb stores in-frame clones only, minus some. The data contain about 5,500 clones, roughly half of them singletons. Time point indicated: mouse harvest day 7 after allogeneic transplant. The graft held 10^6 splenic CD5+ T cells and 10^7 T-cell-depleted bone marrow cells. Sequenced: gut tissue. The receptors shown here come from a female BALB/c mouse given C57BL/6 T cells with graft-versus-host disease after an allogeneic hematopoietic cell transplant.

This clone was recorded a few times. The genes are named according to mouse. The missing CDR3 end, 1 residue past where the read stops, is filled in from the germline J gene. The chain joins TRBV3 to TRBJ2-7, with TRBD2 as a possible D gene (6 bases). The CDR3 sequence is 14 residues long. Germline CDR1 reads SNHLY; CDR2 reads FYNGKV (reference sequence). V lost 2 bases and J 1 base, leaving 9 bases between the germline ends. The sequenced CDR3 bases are TGTGCCAGCAGCTTATGGGGGAAGTCCTATGAACAGTAC. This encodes CASSLWGKSYEQY. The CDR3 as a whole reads CASSLWGKSYEQYF. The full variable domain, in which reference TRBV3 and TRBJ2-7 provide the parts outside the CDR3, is GPKVLQIPSHQIIDMGQMVTLNCDPVSNHLYFYWYKQILGQQMEFLVNFYNGKVMEKSKLFKDQFSVERPDGSYFTLKIQPTALEDSAVYFCASSLWGKSYEQYFGPGTRLTVL.

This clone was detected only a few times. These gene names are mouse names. CDR3 bases read: TGTGCCAGCTCTCTGTCGGGTTCCTATGAACAGTAC. Its protein product is CASSLSGSYEQY. In full, the CDR3 is CASSLSGSYEQYF. V gene TRBV12-2 combines with J gene TRBJ2-7, with D hard to call. The sequenced fragment ends 1 residue before the CDR3 boundary, so the rest is inferred from the germline J gene. Germline V gene data show CDR1 as SGHLS and CDR2 as HYDKME. V gave up 1 base and J gave up 1 base, with 7 bases separating them. The CDR3 consists of 13 residues.

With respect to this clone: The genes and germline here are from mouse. The CDR3 bases that were read are TGTGCCAGCAGTGCGGGACTTATAAACACCTTGTAC. Its translation is CASSAGLINTLY. The complete CDR3 protein is CASSAGLINTLYF. The chain couples TRBV13-1 to TRBJ2-4; possibly TRBD2 for D (6 bases). From the germline J gene comes the end of the CDR3, since the read stops 1 residue before it. The CDR3 contains 13 residues. Trimming left V 3 bases short and J 5 bases short, with 10 bases between. Germline values: CDR1 NSHNY, CDR2 SYGAGN.

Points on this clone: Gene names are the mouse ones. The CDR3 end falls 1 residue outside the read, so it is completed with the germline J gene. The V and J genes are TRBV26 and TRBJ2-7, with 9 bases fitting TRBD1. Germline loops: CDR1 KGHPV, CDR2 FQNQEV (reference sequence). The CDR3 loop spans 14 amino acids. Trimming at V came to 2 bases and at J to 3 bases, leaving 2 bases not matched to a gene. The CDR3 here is CASSLGTGNYEQYF. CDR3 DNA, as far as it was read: TGTGCCAGCAGTCTGGGGACAGGGAACTATGAACAGTAC. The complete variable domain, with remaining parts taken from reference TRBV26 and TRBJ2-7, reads NSKVIQTPRYLVKGQGQKAKMRCIPEKGHPVVFWYQQNKNNEFKFLINFQNQEVLQQIDMTEKRFSAECPSNSPCSLEIQSSEAGDSALYLCASSLGTGNYEQYFGPGTRLTVL.

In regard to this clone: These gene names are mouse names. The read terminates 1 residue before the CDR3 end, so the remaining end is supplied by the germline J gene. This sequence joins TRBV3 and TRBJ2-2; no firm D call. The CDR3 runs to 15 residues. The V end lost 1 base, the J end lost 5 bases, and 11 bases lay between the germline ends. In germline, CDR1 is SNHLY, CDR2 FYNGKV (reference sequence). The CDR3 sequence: CASSLGTTRTGQLYF. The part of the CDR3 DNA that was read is TGTGCCAGCAGCTTAGGGACGACCAGGACCGGGCAGCTCTAC. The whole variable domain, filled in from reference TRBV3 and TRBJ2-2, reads GPKVLQIPSHQIIDMGQMVTLNCDPVSNHLYFYWYKQILGQQMEFLVNFYNGKVMEKSKLFKDQFSVERPDGSYFTLKIQPTALEDSAVYFCASSLGTTRTGQLYFGEGSKLTVL.

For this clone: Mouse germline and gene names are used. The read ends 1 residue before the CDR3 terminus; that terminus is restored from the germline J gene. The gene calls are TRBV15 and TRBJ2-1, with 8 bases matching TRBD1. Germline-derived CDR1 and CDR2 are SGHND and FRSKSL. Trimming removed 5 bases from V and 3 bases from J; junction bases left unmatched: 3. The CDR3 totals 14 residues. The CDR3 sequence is CASSGQGSYAEQFF. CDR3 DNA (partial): TGTGCCAGCAGTGGACAGGGAAGCTATGCTGAGCAGTTC.

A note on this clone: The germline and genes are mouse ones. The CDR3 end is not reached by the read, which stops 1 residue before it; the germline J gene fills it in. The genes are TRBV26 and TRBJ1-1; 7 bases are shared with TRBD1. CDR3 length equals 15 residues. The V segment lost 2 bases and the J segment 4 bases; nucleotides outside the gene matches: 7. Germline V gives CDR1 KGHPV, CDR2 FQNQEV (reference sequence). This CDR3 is CASSLEGGSGTEVFF. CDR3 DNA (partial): TGTGCCAGCAGTCTGGAAGGGGGCTCTGGCACAGAAGTCTTC.

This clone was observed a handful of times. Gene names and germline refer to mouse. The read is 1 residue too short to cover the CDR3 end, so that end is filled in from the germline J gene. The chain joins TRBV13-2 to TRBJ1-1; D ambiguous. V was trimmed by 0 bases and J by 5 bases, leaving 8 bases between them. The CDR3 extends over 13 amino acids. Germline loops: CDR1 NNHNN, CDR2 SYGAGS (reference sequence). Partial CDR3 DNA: TGTGCCAGCGGTGATGCCCGCCATACAGAAGTCTTC. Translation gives CASGDARHTEVF. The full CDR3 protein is CASGDARHTEVFF.

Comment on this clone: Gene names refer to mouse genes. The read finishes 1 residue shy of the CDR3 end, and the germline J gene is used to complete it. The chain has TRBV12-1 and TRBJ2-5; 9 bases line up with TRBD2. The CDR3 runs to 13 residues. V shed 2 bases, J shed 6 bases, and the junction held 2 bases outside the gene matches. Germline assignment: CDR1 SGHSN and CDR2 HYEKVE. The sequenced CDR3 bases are TGTGCCAGCTCTCCTGACTGGGGGGACACCCAGTAC. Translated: CASSPDWGDTQY. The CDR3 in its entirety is CASSPDWGDTQYF.

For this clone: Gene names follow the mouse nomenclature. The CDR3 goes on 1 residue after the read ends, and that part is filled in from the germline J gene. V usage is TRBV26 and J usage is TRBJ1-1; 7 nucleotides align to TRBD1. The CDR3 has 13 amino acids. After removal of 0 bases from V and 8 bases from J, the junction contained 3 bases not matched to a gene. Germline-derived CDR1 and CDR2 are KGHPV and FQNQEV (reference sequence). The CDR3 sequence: CASSLSGQREVFF. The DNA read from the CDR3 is TGTGCCAGCAGTCTGTCGGGACAGAGGGAAGTCTTC.

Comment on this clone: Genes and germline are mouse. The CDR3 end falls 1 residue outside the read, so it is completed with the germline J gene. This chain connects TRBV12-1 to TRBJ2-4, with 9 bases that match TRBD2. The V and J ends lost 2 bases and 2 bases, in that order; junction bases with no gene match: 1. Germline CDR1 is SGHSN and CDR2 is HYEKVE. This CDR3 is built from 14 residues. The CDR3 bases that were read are TGTGCCAGCTCTCGGGACTGGGTTCAAAACACCTTGTAC. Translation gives CASSRDWVQNTLY. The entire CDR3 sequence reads CASSRDWVQNTLYF.

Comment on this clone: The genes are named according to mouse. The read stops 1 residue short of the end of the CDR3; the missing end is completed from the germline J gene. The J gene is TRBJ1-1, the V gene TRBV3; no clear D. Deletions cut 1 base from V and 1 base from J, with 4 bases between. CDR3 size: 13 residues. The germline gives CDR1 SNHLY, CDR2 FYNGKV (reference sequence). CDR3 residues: CASSLVRNTEVFF. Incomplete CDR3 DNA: TGTGCCAGCAGCTTAGTCAGAAACACAGAAGTCTTC. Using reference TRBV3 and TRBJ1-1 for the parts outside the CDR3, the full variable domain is GPKVLQIPSHQIIDMGQMVTLNCDPVSNHLYFYWYKQILGQQMEFLVNFYNGKVMEKSKLFKDQFSVERPDGSYFTLKIQPTALEDSAVYFCASSLVRNTEVFFGKGTRLTVV.

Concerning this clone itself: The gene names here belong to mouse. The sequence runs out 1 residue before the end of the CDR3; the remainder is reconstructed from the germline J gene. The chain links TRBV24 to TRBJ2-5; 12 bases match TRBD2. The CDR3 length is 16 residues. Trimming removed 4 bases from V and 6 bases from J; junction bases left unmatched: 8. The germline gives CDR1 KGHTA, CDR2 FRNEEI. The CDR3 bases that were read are TGTGCCAGCAGTCCCGACTGGGGGGGCGCGGGGGACACCCAGTAC. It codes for CASSPDWGGAGDTQY. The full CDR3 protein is CASSPDWGGAGDTQYF.

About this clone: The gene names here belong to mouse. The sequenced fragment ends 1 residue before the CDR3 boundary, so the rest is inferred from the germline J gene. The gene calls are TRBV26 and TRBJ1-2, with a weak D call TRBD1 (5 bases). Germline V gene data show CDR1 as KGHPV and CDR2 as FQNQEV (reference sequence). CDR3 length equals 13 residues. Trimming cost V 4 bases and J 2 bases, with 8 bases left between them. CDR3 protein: CASSRRQNSDYTF. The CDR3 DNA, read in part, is TGTGCCAGCAGTCGCAGACAGAACTCCGACTACACC.

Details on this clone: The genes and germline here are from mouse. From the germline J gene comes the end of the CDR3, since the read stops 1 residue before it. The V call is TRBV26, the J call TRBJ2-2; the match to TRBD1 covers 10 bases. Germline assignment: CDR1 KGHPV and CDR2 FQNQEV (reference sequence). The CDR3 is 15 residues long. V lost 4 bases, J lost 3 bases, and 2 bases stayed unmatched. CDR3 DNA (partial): TGTGCCAGCAGTCCCGGGACAGGGGACACCGGGCAGCTCTAC. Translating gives CASSPGTGDTGQLY. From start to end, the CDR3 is CASSPGTGDTGQLYF.

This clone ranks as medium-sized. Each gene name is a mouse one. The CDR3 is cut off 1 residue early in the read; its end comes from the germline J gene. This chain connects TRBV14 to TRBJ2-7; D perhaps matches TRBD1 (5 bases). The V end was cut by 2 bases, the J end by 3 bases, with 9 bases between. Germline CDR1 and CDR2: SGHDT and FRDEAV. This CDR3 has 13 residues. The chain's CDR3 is CASSLRGFYEQYF. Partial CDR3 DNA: TGTGCCAGCAGTTTGAGGGGTTTCTATGAACAGTAC.

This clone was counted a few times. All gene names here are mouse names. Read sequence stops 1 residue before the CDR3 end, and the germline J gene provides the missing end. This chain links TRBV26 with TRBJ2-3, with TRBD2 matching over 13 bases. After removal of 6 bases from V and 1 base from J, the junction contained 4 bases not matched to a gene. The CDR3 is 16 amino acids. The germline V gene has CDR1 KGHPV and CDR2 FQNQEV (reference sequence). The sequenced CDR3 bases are TGTGCCAGCAGAGGGGACTGGGGGGGTGGTGCAGAAACGCTGTAT. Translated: CASRGDWGGGAETLY. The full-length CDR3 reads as CASRGDWGGGAETLYF.

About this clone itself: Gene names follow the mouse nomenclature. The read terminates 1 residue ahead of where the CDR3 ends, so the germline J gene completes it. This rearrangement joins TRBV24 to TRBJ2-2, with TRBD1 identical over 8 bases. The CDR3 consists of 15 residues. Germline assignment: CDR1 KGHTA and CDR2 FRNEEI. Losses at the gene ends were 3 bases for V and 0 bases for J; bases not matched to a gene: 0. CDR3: CASSLQGANTGQLYF. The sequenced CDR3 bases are TGTGCCAGCAGTCTACAGGGGGCAAACACCGGGCAGCTCTAC.

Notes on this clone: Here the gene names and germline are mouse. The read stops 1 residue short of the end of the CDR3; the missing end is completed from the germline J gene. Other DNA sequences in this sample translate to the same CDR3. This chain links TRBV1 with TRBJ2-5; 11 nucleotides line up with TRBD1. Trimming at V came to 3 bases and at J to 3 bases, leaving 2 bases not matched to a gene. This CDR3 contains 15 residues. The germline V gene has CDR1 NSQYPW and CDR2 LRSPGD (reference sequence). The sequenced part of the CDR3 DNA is TGCACCTGCAGTGCCAGGGACAGGGGGCAAGACACCCAGTAC. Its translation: CTCSARDRGQDTQY. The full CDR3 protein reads CTCSARDRGQDTQYF.

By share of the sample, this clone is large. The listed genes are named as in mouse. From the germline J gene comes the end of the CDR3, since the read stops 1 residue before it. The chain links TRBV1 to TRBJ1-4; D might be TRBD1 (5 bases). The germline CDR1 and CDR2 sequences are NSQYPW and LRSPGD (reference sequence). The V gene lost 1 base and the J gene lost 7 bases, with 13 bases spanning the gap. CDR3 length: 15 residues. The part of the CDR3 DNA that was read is TGCACCTGCAGTGCAGGAGGACAAGTGGGCGAAAGATTATTT. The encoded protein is CTCSAGGQVGERLF. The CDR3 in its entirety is CTCSAGGQVGERLFF. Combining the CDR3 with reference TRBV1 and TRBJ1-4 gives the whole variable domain VTLLEQNPRWRLVPRGQAVNLRCILKNSQYPWMSWYQQDLQKQLQWLFTLRSPGDKEVKSLPGADYLATRVTDTELRLQVANMSQGRTLYCTCSAGGQVGERLFFGHGTKLSVL.

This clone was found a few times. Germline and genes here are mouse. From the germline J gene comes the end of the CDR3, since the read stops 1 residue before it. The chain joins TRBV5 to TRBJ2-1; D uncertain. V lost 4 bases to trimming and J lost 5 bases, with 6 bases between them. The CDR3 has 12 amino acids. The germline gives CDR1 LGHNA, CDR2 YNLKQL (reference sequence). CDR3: CASSPQDAEQFF. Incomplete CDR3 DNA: TGTGCCAGCAGCCCCCAGGATGCTGAGCAGTTC.

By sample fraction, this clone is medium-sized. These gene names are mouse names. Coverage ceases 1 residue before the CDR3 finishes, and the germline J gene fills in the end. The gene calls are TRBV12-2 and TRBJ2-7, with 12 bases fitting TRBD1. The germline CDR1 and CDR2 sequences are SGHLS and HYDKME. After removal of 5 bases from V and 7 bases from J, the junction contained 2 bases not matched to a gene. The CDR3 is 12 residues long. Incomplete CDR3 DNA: TGTGCCAGCTGGGACAGGGGGCGGGAACAGTAC. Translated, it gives CASWDRGREQY. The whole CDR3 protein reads CASWDRGREQYF.

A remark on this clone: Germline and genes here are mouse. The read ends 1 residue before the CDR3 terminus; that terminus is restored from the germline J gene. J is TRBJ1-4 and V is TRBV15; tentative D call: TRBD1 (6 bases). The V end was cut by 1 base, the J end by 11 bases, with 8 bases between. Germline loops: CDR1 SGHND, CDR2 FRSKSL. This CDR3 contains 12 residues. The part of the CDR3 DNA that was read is TGTGCCAGCAGTTTAGAGGGGGGCAGATTATTT. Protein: CASSLEGGRLF. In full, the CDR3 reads CASSLEGGRLFF.

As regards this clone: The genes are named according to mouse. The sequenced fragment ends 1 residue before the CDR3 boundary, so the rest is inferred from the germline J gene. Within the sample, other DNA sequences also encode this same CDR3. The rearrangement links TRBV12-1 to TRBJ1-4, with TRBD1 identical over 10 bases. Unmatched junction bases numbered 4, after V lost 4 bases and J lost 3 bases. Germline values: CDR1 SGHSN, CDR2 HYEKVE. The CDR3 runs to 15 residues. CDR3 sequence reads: CASSRQGAPNERLFF. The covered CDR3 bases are TGTGCCAGCTCCCGACAGGGGGCTCCCAACGAAAGATTATTT.

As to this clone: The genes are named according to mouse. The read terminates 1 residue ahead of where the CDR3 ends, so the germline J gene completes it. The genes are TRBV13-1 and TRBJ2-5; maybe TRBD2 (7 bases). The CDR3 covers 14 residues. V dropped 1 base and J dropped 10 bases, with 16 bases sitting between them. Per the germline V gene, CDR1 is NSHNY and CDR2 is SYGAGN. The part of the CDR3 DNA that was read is TGTGCCAGCAGTGATCCTGGGGGCAAGGGCGCCCAGTAC. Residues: CASSDPGGKGAQY. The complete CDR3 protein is CASSDPGGKGAQYF.

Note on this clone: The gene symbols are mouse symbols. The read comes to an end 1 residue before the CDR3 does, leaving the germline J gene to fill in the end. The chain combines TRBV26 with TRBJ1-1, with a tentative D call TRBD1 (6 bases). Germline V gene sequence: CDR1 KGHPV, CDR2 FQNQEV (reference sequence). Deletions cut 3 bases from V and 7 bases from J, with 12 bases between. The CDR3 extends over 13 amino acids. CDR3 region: CASSLTGKGEVFF. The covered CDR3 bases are TGTGCCAGCAGTCTAACAGGGAAGGGAGAAGTCTTC.

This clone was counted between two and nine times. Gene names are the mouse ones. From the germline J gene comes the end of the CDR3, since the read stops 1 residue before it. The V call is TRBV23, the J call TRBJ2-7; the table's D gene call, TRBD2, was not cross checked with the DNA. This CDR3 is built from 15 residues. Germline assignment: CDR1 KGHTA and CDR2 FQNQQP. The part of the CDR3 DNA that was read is TGCTCCAGCAGTCAATCTGGGACTGGGGGGTATGAACAGTAC. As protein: CSSSQSGTGGYEQY. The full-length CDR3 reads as CSSSQSGTGGYEQYF.